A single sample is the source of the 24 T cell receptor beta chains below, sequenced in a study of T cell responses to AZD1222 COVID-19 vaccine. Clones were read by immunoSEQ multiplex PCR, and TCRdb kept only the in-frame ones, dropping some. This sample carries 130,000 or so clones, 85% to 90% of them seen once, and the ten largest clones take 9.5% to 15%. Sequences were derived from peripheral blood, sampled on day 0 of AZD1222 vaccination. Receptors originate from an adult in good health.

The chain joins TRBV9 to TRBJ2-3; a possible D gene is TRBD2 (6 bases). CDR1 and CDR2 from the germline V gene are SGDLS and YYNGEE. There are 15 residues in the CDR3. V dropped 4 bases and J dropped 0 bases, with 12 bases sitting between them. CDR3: CASSPGGASTDTQYF. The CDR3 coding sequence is TGTGCCAGCAGCCCCGGGGGAGCTAGCACAGATACGCAGTATTTT.

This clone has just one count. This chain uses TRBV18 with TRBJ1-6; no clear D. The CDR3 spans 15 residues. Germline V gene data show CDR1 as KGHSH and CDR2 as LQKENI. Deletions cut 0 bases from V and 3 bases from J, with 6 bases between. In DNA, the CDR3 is TGTGCCAGCTCACCACCGGGAAGCTATAATTCACCCCTCCACTTT. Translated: CASSPPGSYNSPLHF.

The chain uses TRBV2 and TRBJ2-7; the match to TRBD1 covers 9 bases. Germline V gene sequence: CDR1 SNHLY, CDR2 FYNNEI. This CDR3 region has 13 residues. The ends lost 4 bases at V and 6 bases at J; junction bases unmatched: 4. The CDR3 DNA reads TGTGCCAGCAGTGTACAGGGGGCCTCCGAGCAGTACTTC. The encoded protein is CASSVQGASEQYF. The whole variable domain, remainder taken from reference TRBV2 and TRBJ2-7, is EPEVTQTPSHQVTQMGQEVILRCVPISNHLYFYWYRQILGQKVEFLVSFYNNEISEKSEIFDDQFSVERPDGSNFTLKIRSTKLEDSAMYFCASSVQGASEQYFGPGTRLTVT.

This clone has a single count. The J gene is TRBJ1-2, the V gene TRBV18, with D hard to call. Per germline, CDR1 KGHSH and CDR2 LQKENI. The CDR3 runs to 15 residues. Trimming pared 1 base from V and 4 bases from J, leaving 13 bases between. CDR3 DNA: TGTGCCAGCTCACCACAGGACGGAGTAACCTATGGCTACACCTTC. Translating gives CASSPQDGVTYGYTF.

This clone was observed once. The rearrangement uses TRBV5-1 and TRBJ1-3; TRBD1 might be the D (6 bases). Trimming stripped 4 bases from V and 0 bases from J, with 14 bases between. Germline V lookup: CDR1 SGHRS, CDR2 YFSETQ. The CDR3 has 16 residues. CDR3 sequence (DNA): TGCGCCAGCAGCCTTGAGTTGGGGGCCTCTGGAAACACCATATATTTT. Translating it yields CASSLELGASGNTIYF.

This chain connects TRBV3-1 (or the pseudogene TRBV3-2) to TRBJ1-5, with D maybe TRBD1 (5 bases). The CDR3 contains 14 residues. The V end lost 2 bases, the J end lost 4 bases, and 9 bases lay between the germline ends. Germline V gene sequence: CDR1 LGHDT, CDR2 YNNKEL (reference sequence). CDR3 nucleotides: TGTGCCAGCAGCCAATCCAACAGGAATCAGCCCCAGCATTTT. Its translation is CASSQSNRNQPQHF.

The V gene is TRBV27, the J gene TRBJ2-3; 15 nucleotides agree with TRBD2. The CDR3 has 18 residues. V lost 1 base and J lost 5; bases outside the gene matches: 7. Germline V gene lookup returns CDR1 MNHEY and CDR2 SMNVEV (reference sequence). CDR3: CASSLFGLAGGPGDTQYF. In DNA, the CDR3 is TGTGCCAGCAGTTTATTCGGACTAGCGGGAGGGCCGGGAGATACGCAGTATTTT.

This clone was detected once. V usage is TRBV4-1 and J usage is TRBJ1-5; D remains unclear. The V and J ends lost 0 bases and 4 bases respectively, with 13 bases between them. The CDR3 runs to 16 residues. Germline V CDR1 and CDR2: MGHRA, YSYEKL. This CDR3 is CASSQDTPQLNQPQHF. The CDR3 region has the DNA TGCGCCAGCAGCCAAGATACGCCCCAGCTTAATCAGCCCCAGCATTTT.

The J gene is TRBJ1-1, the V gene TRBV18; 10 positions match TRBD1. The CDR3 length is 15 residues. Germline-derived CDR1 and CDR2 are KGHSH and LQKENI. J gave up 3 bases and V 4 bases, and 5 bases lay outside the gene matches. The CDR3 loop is CASSRRGTGDTEAFF. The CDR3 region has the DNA TGTGCCAGCTCACGAAGGGGGACAGGGGACACTGAAGCTTTCTTT.

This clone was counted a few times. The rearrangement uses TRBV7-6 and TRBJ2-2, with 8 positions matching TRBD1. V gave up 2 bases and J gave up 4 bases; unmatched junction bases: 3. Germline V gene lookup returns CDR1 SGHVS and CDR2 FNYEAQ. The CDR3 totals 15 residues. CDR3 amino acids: CASSLPGGITGELFF. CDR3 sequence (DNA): TGTGCCAGCAGCTTACCAGGGGGCATCACCGGGGAGCTGTTTTTT.

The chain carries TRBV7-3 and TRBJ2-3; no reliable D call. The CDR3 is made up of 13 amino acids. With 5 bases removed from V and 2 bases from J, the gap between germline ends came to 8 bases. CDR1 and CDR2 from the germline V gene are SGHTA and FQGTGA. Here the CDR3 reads CASSLPPTDTQYF. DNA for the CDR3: TGTGCCAGCAGCCTCCCCCCCACAGATACGCAGTATTTT. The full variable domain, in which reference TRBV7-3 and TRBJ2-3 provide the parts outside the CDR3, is GAGVSQTPSNKVTEKGKYVELRCDPISGHTALYWYRQSLGQGPEFLIYFQGTGAADDSGLPNDRFFAVRPEGSVSTLKIQRTERGDSAVYLCASSLPPTDTQYFGPGTRLTVL.

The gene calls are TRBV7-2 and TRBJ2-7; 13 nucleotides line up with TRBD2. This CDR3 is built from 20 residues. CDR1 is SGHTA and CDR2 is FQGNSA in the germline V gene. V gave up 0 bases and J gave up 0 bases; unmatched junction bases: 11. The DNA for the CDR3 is TGTGCCAGCAGCTTAGCGACCCCAGGGACTAGCGGGATCCGCTCCTACGAGCAGTACTTC. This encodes CASSLATPGTSGIRSYEQYF.

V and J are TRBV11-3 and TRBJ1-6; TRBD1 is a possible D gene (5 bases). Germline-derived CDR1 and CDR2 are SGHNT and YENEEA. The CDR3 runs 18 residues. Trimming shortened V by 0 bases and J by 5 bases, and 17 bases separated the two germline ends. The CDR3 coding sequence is TGTGCCAGCAGCTTAGATTTGTACGGGGGAGAAAATAATTCACCCCTCCACTTT. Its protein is CASSLDLYGGENNSPLHF. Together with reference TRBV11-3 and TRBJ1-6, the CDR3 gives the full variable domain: EAGVVQSPRYKIIEKKQPVAFWCNPISGHNTLYWYLQNLGQGPELLIRYENEEAVDDSQLPKDRFSAERLKGVDSTLKIQPAELGDSAVYLCASSLDLYGGENNSPLHFGNGTRLTVT.

CDR3 DNA sequence: TGTGCCAGCGTGAGGCAGGATTCGCACACTGAAGCTTTCTTT. Residues: CASVRQDSHTEAFF. The chain uses TRBV6-5 and TRBJ1-1, with D hard to call. The CDR3 is 14 amino acids. Trimming removed 8 bases at V and 3 bases at J, with 16 bases between. The germline V gene encodes CDR1 MNHEY and CDR2 SVGAGI.

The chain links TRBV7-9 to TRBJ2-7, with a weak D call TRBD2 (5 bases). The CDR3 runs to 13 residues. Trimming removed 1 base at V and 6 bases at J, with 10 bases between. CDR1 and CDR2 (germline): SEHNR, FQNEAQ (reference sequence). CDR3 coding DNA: TGTGCCAGCAGCTTAGATCTAGCTGGCGAGCAGTACTTC. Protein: CASSLDLAGEQYF.

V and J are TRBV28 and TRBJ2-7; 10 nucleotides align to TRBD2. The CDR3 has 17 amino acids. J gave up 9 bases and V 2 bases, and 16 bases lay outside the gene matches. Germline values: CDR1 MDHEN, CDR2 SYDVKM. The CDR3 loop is CASSLTTLAGARAGQYF. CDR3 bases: TGTGCCAGCAGTTTAACGACCCTAGCGGGAGCACGCGCCGGGCAGTACTTC.

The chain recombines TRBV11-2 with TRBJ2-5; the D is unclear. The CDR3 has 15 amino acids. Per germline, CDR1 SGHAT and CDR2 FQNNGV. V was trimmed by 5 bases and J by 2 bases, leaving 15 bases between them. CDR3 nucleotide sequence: TGTGCCAGCAGCCCAAACCGGGTTCCGCAAGAGACCCAGTACTTC. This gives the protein CASSPNRVPQETQYF.

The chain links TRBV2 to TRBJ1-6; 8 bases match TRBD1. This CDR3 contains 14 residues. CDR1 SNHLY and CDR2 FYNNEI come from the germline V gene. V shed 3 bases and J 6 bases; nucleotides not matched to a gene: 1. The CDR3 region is CASSDQGANSPLHF. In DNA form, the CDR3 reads TGTGCCAGCAGTGATCAGGGGGCTAATTCACCCCTCCACTTT. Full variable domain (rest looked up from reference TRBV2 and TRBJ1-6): EPEVTQTPSHQVTQMGQEVILRCVPISNHLYFYWYRQILGQKVEFLVSFYNNEISEKSEIFDDQFSVERPDGSNFTLKIRSTKLEDSAMYFCASSDQGANSPLHFGNGTRLTVT.

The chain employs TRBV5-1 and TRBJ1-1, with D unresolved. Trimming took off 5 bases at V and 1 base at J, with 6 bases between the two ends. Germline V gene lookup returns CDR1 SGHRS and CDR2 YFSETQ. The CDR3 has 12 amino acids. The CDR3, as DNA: TGCGCCAGCAGTAAGGGGAACACTGAAGCTTTCTTT. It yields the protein CASSKGNTEAFF.

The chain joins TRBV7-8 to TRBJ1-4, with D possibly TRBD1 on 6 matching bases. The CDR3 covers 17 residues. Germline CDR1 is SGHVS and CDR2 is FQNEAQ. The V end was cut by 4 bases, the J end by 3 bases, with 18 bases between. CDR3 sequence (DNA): TGTGCCAGCAGCTGGGACCGAGACGGGGGCTCTAATGAAAAACTGTTTTTT. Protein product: CASSWDRDGGSNEKLFF.

In DNA form, the CDR3 reads TGTGCCAGCAGCTTCCGGGACAGAATCGAGCAGTACTTC. Its translation is CASSFRDRIEQYF. The chain employs TRBV11-1 and TRBJ2-7, with 7 bases fitting TRBD1. V was pared by 3 bases and J by 6 bases, with 5 bases of the junction left unmatched. Per germline, CDR1 SGHAT and CDR2 FQDESV (reference sequence). The CDR3 contains 13 residues. The complete variable domain, with remaining parts taken from reference TRBV11-1 and TRBJ2-7, reads EAEVAQSPRYKITEKSQAVAFWCDPISGHATLYWYRQILGQGPELLVQFQDESVVDDSQLPKDRFSAERLKGVDSTLKIQPAELGDSAMYLCASSFRDRIEQYFGPGTRLTVT.

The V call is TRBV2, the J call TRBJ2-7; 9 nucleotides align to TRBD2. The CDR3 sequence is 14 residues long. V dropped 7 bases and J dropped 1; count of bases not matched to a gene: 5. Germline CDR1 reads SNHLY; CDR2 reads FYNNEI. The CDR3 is CASTPGLASYEQYF. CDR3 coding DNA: TGTGCCAGCACCCCGGGACTAGCTTCCTACGAGCAGTACTTC.

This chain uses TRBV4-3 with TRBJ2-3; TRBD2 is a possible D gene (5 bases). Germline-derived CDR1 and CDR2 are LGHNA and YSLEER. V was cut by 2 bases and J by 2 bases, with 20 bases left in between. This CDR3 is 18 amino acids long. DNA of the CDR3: TGCGCCAGCAGCCAAACCCAGCGGACTCAATACCCCACAGATACGCAGTATTTT. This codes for CASSQTQRTQYPTDTQYF.

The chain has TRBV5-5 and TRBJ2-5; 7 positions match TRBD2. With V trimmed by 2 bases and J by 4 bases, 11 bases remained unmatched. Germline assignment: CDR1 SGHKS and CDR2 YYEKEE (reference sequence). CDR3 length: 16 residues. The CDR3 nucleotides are TGTGCCAGCAGCTTCGGCGGGGGTAATCATCGAGAGACCCAGTACTTC. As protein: CASSFGGGNHRETQYF. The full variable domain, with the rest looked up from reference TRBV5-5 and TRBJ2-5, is DAGVTQSPTHLIKTRGQQVTLRCSPISGHKSVSWYQQVLGQGPQFIFQYYEKEERGRGNFPDRFSARQFPNYSSELNVNALLLGDSALYLCASSFGGGNHRETQYFGPGTRLLVL.